This entry lists 29 T cell receptor beta chains sequenced from one sample in a study of ipilimumab plus nivolumab after autologous stem cell transplantation. Method: immunoSEQ multiplex PCR; TCRdb's copy keeps in-frame clones and lacks some. The sample lists about 84,000 clones; about 83% were seen once. This sample comprised PBMCs, obtained in a trial of ipilimumab plus nivolumab as post-transplant consolidation. The receptors come from a male donor with diffuse large B-cell lymphoma.

The chain couples TRBV7-9 to TRBJ1-5; D gene uncertain. The V and J ends lost 1 base and 7 bases respectively, with 2 bases between them. The CDR3 contains 11 residues. Germline CDR1 and CDR2: SEHNR and FQNEAQ (reference sequence). As DNA, the CDR3 is TGTGCCAGCAGCTTAGGACAGCCCCAGCATTTT. It specifies CASSLGQPQHF.

The V and J genes are TRBV29-1 and TRBJ2-5, with 8 bases fitting TRBD1. CDR3 length: 15 amino acids. With 6 bases clipped from V and 4 bases from J, the junction kept 13 bases outside the gene matches. Germline CDR1 reads SQVTM; CDR2 reads ANQGSEA. This CDR3 is CSVGTWPRGRETQYF. Here the CDR3 DNA reads TGCAGCGTGGGAACCTGGCCCAGGGGGCGAGAGACCCAGTACTTC.

CDR3 coding DNA: TGTGCCAGCAGTGGGCCGCCGAACACTGAAGCTTTCTTT. Protein: CASSGPPNTEAFF. The rearrangement links TRBV2 to TRBJ1-1; D ambiguous. Trimming took off 4 bases at V and 1 base at J, with 7 bases between the two ends. Germline assignment: CDR1 SNHLY and CDR2 FYNNEI. There are 13 residues in the CDR3. The full variable domain, in which reference TRBV2 and TRBJ1-1 provide the parts outside the CDR3, is EPEVTQTPSHQVTQMGQEVILRCVPISNHLYFYWYRQILGQKVEFLVSFYNNEISEKSEIFDDQFSVERPDGSNFTLKIRSTKLEDSAMYFCASSGPPNTEAFFGQGTRLTVV.

The V and J genes are TRBV18 and TRBJ1-1; D is unclear. CDR1 is KGHSH and CDR2 is LQKENI in the germline V gene. Trimming pared 1 base from V and 1 base from J, leaving 10 bases between. This CDR3 has 15 residues. Here the CDR3 reads CASSPRAEWNTEAFF. For the CDR3, the DNA is TGTGCCAGCTCACCACGGGCAGAGTGGAACACTGAAGCTTTCTTT.

The chain has TRBV19 and TRBJ1-6, with D uncertain. The CDR3 contains 14 residues. The germline CDR1 and CDR2 sequences are LNHDA and SQIVND (reference sequence). V lost 8 bases to trimming and J lost 6 bases, with 14 bases between them. For the CDR3, the DNA is TGTGCCAGTGGCTCCGGACTGAGTAATTCACCCCTCCACTTT. It specifies CASGSGLSNSPLHF.

This clone was detected only once. The sample carries other DNA sequences with the same CDR3. The genes are TRBV2 and TRBJ1-4; possible D gene TRBD1, 6 bases. Germline CDR1 SNHLY, CDR2 FYNNEI. The V gene lost 1 base and the J gene lost 2 bases, with 11 bases spanning the gap. This CDR3 has 16 residues. Here the CDR3 DNA reads TGTGCCAGCAGTGAAGAAAGAGGGGGGACTAATGAAAAACTGTTTTTT. This sequence encodes CASSEERGGTNEKLFF.

This chain uses TRBV5-4 with TRBJ2-5, with 9 bases lining up with TRBD1. V lost 4 bases and J lost 3; bases outside the gene matches: 16. Germline V gives CDR1 SGHNT, CDR2 YYREEE (reference sequence). This CDR3 comprises 18 residues. CDR3 coding DNA: TGTGCCAGCAGCCGTAACCCTCTCGTGGACAGGGGTAAAGAGACCCAGTACTTC. Translation: CASSRNPLVDRGKETQYF. Variable domain in full (rest from reference TRBV5-4 and TRBJ2-5): ETGVTQSPTHLIKTRGQQVTLRCSSQSGHNTVSWYQQALGQGPQFIFQYYREEENGRGNFPPRFSGLQFPNYSSELNVNALELDDSALYLCASSRNPLVDRGKETQYFGPGTRLLVL.

This clone was detected only once. The chain is built from TRBV18 and TRBJ2-1; 11 bases agree with TRBD2. V was pared by 3 bases and J by 3 bases, with 4 bases of the junction left unmatched. CDR1 is KGHSH and CDR2 is LQKENI in the germline V gene. The CDR3 loop spans 16 amino acids. DNA of the CDR3: TGTGCCAGCTCACCGACACTAGCGGGAGACTACAATGAGCAGTTCTTC. Its translation: CASSPTLAGDYNEQFF.

The chain combines TRBV27 with TRBJ1-5, with D unresolved. This CDR3 has 13 amino acids. V was pared by 1 base and J by 3 bases, with 4 bases between. CDR1 and CDR2 from the germline V gene are MNHEY and SMNVEV (reference sequence). In nucleotides, the CDR3 is TGTGCCAGCAGTTTATGGTCCAATCAGCCCCAGCATTTT. Protein product: CASSLWSNQPQHF.

The J gene is TRBJ2-1, the V gene TRBV19, with a weak D call TRBD1 (5 bases). CDR1 is LNHDA and CDR2 is SQIVND in the germline V gene (reference sequence). Trimming stripped 4 bases from V and 2 bases from J, with 15 bases between. CDR3 length equals 16 residues. CDR3 loop: CASSTSRVFPYNEQFF. CDR3 sequence (DNA): TGTGCCAGTAGTACAAGCAGGGTATTCCCCTACAATGAGCAGTTCTTC.

This clone was recorded once. V gene TRBV4-3 combines with J gene TRBJ2-7; 8 bases match TRBD1. Germline trimming cut 2 bases from V and 0 bases from J; bases unmatched to any gene: 12. Germline-derived CDR1 and CDR2 are LGHNA and YSLEER. The CDR3 length is 18 residues. DNA of the CDR3: TGCGCCAGCAGCCAAAGCCCCCCCGCCGGGACAGGCTCCTACGAGCAGTACTTC. Its translation is CASSQSPPAGTGSYEQYF.

The chain is built from TRBV19 and TRBJ1-2; D remains unclear. V dropped 2 bases and J dropped 4 bases, with 8 bases sitting between them. The CDR3 has 13 residues. Germline V gene lookup returns CDR1 LNHDA and CDR2 SQIVND (reference sequence). CDR3 sequence (DNA): TGTGCCAGTAGTATACAGGTGGGCTATGGCTACACCTTC. The encoded protein is CASSIQVGYGYTF.

This chain connects TRBV9 to TRBJ2-2; tentatively, D is TRBD1 (6 bases). CDR1 SGDLS and CDR2 YYNGEE come from the germline V gene. This CDR3 region has 15 residues. The V end was cut by 4 bases, the J end by 6 bases, with 16 bases between. CDR3 in amino acids: CASSPLRGLAGELFF. DNA for the CDR3: TGTGCCAGCAGCCCTTTGAGGGGGTTGGCCGGGGAGCTGTTTTTT.

In DNA form, the CDR3 reads TGTGCCAGCAGGGGGGGGGCAGTGGGTACGCAGTATTTT. Residues: CASRGGAVGTQYF. V usage is TRBV5-4 and J usage is TRBJ2-3; weak D call: TRBD2 (7 bases). The CDR3 is made up of 13 amino acids. Trimming cost V 5 bases and J 8 bases, with 15 bases left between them. Germline assignment: CDR1 SGHNT and CDR2 YYREEE (reference sequence).

CDR3 bases: TGCAGCGTTTCTAAACGAGAGCGGCTCTACGAGCAGTACTTC. This codes for CSVSKRERLYEQYF. The V gene is TRBV29-1, the J gene TRBJ2-7; tentative D call: TRBD2 (5 bases). Germline V CDR1 and CDR2: SQVTM, ANQGSEA. This CDR3 region has 14 residues. V was clipped by 5 bases and J by 3 bases, with 17 bases between them.

The gene calls are TRBV2 and TRBJ1-1; the match to TRBD1 covers 7 bases. Germline assignment: CDR1 SNHLY and CDR2 FYNNEI. This CDR3 region has 12 residues. V lost 8 bases to trimming and J lost 6 bases; unmatched junction nucleotides: 6. DNA for the CDR3: TGTGCCAGCGACAGGGACATCGCTGAAGCTTTCTTT. Amino acid sequence: CASDRDIAEAFF.

This clone is a singleton in its sample. V and J are TRBV10-2 and TRBJ2-3; 11 nucleotides line up with TRBD2. The ends lost 5 bases at V and 0 bases at J; junction bases unmatched: 4. This CDR3 comprises 16 residues. CDR1 is WSHSY, CDR2 SAAADI, per germline. This CDR3 reads CASSIGLAGSTDTQYF. CDR3 sequence (DNA): TGCGCCAGCAGTATAGGACTAGCGGGTAGCACAGATACGCAGTATTTT.

This sequence joins TRBV7-3 and TRBJ2-5, with D hard to call. Trimming removed 1 base at V and 3 bases at J, with 6 bases between. The CDR3 consists of 13 residues. Germline V gene data show CDR1 as SGHTA and CDR2 as FQGTGA. The CDR3, as DNA: TGTGCCAGCAGCTTAAGACGGGAAGAGACCCAGTACTTC. Protein sequence: CASSLRREETQYF.

The chain couples TRBV7-2 to TRBJ2-5, with 10 bases fitting TRBD1. There are 16 residues in the CDR3. CDR1 is SGHTA, CDR2 FQGNSA, per germline. V lost 3 bases, J lost 4 bases, and 8 bases stayed unmatched. The CDR3 DNA reads TGTGCCAGCAGCTTTTCCGGGACAGGGGTACGAGAGACCCAGTACTTC. It is translated as CASSFSGTGVRETQYF.

The chain uses TRBV5-6 and TRBJ1-4; D ambiguous. The CDR3 is 13 residues long. V dropped 1 base and J dropped 6 bases, with 7 bases sitting between them. Germline V lookup: CDR1 SGHDT, CDR2 YYEEEE. CDR3 sequence reads: CASSLWRDEKLFF. The DNA of the CDR3 is TGTGCCAGCAGCTTGTGGCGGGATGAAAAACTGTTTTTT.

The chain couples TRBV18 to TRBJ1-5, with a weak D call TRBD1 (5 bases). Trimming pared 3 bases from V and 0 bases from J, leaving 9 bases between. Germline V gene sequence: CDR1 KGHSH, CDR2 LQKENI. This CDR3 is built from 15 residues. CDR3 amino acids: CASSPGRVSNQPQHF. The CDR3 DNA follows: TGTGCCAGCTCACCGGGACGGGTTAGCAATCAGCCCCAGCATTTT.

The sample holds a few counts of this clone. The chain links TRBV2 to TRBJ1-2; the D is unclear. The ends were cut back, 1 base at V and 8 bases at J, with 8 bases in the middle. This CDR3 has 12 residues. CDR1 SNHLY and CDR2 FYNNEI come from the germline V gene. CDR3: CASSEGVKGYTF. Here the CDR3 DNA reads TGTGCCAGCAGTGAAGGGGTGAAAGGCTACACCTTC. Full variable domain (outside the CDR3, taken from reference TRBV2 and TRBJ1-2): EPEVTQTPSHQVTQMGQEVILRCVPISNHLYFYWYRQILGQKVEFLVSFYNNEISEKSEIFDDQFSVERPDGSNFTLKIRSTKLEDSAMYFCASSEGVKGYTFGSGTRLTVV.

This clone was seen once. The chain employs TRBV6-1 and TRBJ2-5; D remains ambiguous. Deletions cut 3 bases from V and 5 bases from J, with 16 bases between. CDR3 length: 15 amino acids. Germline lookup yields CDR1 MNHNS and CDR2 SASEGT. The DNA of the CDR3 is TGTGCCAGCAGTGATAGTGTCGCCCGGGCGGAGACCCAGTACTTC. Its protein product is CASSDSVARAETQYF.

This chain uses TRBV19 with TRBJ2-1; 8 bases align to TRBD2. Germline CDR1 and CDR2: LNHDA and SQIVND (reference sequence). The CDR3 extends over 15 amino acids. Unmatched junction bases numbered 1, after V lost 3 bases and J lost 0 bases. The CDR3, as DNA: TGTGCCAGTAGTATTAGCGGGGTCTCCTACAATGAGCAGTTCTTC. Translated, it gives CASSISGVSYNEQFF.

V usage is TRBV19 and J usage is TRBJ1-2; 7 nucleotides align to TRBD1. Trimming took 6 bases from V and 7 from J; bases not matched to a gene: 5. The CDR3 consists of 12 residues. The germline gives CDR1 LNHDA, CDR2 SQIVND (reference sequence). CDR3 sequence reads: CASSLTGAGYTF. The CDR3 DNA reads TGTGCCAGTAGCCTCACAGGGGCTGGCTACACCTTC.

Comment on this clone: The same CDR3 arises from other DNA sequences in this sample as well. The chain couples TRBV10-3 to TRBJ1-2, with 8 bases matching TRBD1. Germline CDR1 is ENHRY and CDR2 is SYGVKD. The CDR3 is made up of 13 amino acids. V shed 4 bases and J 2 bases; nucleotides not matched to a gene: 0. The CDR3 DNA reads as TGTGCCATCAGTGGGACAGGGAACTATGGCTACACCTTC. Its protein is CAISGTGNYGYTF.

The rearrangement uses TRBV27 and TRBJ1-3; possibly TRBD1 for D (6 bases). Germline V gene sequence: CDR1 MNHEY, CDR2 SMNVEV (reference sequence). V was shortened by 0 bases and J by 4 bases, with 10 bases between the two germline ends. The CDR3 covers 15 residues. The CDR3 DNA reads as TGTGCCAGCAGTTTATCTGGGGGGGCGGGAAACACCATATATTTT. Amino acid sequence: CASSLSGGAGNTIYF.

Details on this clone: It is likely a read error, because the conserved phenylalanine at the end of the CDR3 is missing. No DNA is shown, since the ends of the CDR3 on it are uncertain; the CDR3 is the one TCRdb lists. The chain recombines TRBV6-1 with TRBJ1-2. The CDR3 contains 15 residues when both ends are counted. CDR1 is MNHNS and CDR2 is SASEGT in the germline V gene. CDR3 region: CASSSPWGGQIQLFG.

A few counts support this clone. CDR3: CASSLGHANNEQFF. The CDR3 DNA sequence: TGTGCCAGCAGCTTAGGACATGCAAACAATGAGCAGTTCTTC. The J gene is TRBJ2-1, the V gene TRBV7-2; D is undetermined. CDR3 size: 14 residues. Germline CDR1 reads SGHTA; CDR2 reads FQGNSA. Trimming removed 1 base from V and 5 bases from J, with 9 bases in between.